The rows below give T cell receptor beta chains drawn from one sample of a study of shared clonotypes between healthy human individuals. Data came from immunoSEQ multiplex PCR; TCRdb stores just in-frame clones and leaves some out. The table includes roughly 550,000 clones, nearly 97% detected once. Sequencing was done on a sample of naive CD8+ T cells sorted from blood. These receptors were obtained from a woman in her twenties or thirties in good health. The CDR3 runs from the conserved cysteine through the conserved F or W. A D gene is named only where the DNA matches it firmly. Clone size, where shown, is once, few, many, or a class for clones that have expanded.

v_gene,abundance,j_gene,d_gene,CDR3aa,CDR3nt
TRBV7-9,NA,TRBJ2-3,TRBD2,CASSLAGGPADTQYF,TGTGCCAGCAGCTTAGCGGGAGGGCCCGCAGATACGCAGTATTTT
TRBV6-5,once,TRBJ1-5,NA,CASSYKSNQPQHF,TGTGCCAGCAGTTATAAGAGCAATCAGCCCCAGCATTTT
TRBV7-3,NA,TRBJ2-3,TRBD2,CASSILGLAGGRADTQYF,TGTGCCAGCAGCATCCTGGGACTAGCGGGAGGGCGTGCAGATACGCAGTATTTT
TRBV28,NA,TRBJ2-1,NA,CASRTIPPPGDEQFF,TGTGCCAGCAGAACGATTCCCCCTCCGGGAGATGAGCAGTTCTTC
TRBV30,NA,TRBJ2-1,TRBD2,CAWLAGGSNEQFF,TGTGCCTGGCTAGCGGGAGGAAGCAATGAGCAGTTCTTC
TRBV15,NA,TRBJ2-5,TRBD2,CATSRDPSGSLFGTQYF,TGTGCCACCAGCAGAGATCCTAGCGGGAGTCTATTTGGGACCCAGTACTTC
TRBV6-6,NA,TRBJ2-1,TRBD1,CAIRQGGFNEQFF,TGTGCCATCAGACAGGGTGGGTTCAATGAGCAGTTCTTC
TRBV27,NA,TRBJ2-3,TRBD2,CASSWTSTYTQYF,TGTGCCAGCAGTTGGACTAGCACTTATACGCAGTATTTT
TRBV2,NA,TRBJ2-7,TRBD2,CASSGLAGDPYEQYF,TGTGCCAGCAGTGGACTAGCGGGAGATCCCTACGAGCAGTACTTC
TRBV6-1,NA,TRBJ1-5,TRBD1,CASRTGGQPQHF,TGTGCCAGCCGGACAGGCGGTCAGCCCCAGCATTTT
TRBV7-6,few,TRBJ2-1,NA,CASSLAGGGNEQFF,TGTGCCAGCAGCTTAGCGGGAGGAGGGAATGAGCAGTTCTTC
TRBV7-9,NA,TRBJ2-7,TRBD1,CASSPGTVGEQYF,TGTGCCAGCAGCCCCGGGACAGTCGGCGAGCAGTACTTC